The 28 T cell receptor beta chains in this list originate from one sample, sequenced in a study of T cell repertoires in cytomegalovirus infection. Antigen specificity for these receptors is unknown. MiXCR was run by TCRdb on the reads, yielding one entry per CDR3 protein. The data hold 550,000 to 850,000 distinct CDR3 sequences, with roughly 36% observed a single time. The input for sequencing was cultured PBMCs, taken from culture after CMV antigen stimulation. These receptors came from a human donor in good health (CMV status not recorded). Some clones in this sample may be carry-over from other donors' samples.

Only a few counts were recorded for this clonotype. This chain joins TRBV6-5 and TRBJ1-2; D remains ambiguous. The V gene's germline CDR1 is MNHEY and CDR2 SVGAGI. The CDR3 runs 14 residues. Trimming removed 0 bases from V and 0 bases from J, with 5 bases in between. CDR3 residues: CASSYSRTNYGYTF. The CDR3 DNA reads TGTGCCAGCAGTTACTCTAGAACTAACTATGGCTACACCTTC.

This clonotype was observed a few times. The gene calls are TRBV4-3 and TRBJ1-3; no clear D gene. V shed 1 base and J shed 0 bases, with 7 bases lying between them. CDR3 length: 15 residues. The germline CDR1 and CDR2 sequences are LGHNA and YSLEER. CDR3 sequence: CASSQGATSGNTIYF. In DNA form, the CDR3 reads TGCGCCAGCAGCCAAGGTGCAACCTCTGGAAACACCATATATTTT.

V usage is TRBV5-1 and J usage is TRBJ2-7; TRBD1 agrees at 8 bases. The CDR3 length is 17 residues. Germline V gene sequence: CDR1 SGHRS, CDR2 YFSETQ. The V gene end was trimmed by 2 bases and the J gene end by 2 bases; junction bases not matched to a gene: 12. As DNA, the CDR3 is TGCGCCAGCAGCTTCCTCCTAGACAGGGGAGGTACCTACGAGCAGTACTTC. Translation: CASSFLLDRGGTYEQYF.

For this clonotype: One junction end disagrees with the germline gene, perhaps due to a read error. The chain links TRBV7-2 to TRBJ1-2; D gene ambiguous. This CDR3 is 12 amino acids long. Germline V gives CDR1 SGHTA, CDR2 FQGNSA. CDR3 sequence: CASSFIRWALVF. The CDR3 nucleotides read TGTGCCAGCAGCTTCATCCGGTGGGCCCTAGTCTTC.

In this sample, this clonotype turned up a few times. J is TRBJ2-7 and V is TRBV7-6, with D perhaps assigned TRBD1 or TRBD2 (5 bases each). This CDR3 is built from 14 residues. Trimming removed 2 bases from V and 6 bases from J, with 14 bases in between. The V gene's germline CDR1 is SGHVS and CDR2 FNYEAQ. The DNA of the CDR3 is TGTGCCAGCAGCTTATGTCCGGGACCCTGCGAGCAGTACTTC. It yields the protein CASSLCPGPCEQYF.

In its sample, this clonotype was seen a few times. The rearrangement joins TRBV6-6 to TRBJ1-1; D call uncertain. V was cut by 0 bases and J by 11 bases, with 13 bases left in between. Germline loops: CDR1 MNHNY, CDR2 SVGAGI (reference sequence). This CDR3 is 13 amino acids long. The CDR3 nucleotides are TGTGCCAGCAGTTACTCGAAACAGCCTTTGGCTTTCTTT. This codes for CASSYSKQPLAFF.

This chain uses TRBV20-1 with TRBJ1-5; no firm D call. The CDR3 is 14 residues long. The germline V and J ends were trimmed by 1 base and 0 bases, with 7 bases remaining between them. CDR1 and CDR2 from the germline V gene are DFQATT and SNEGSKA (reference sequence). CDR3 sequence (DNA): TGCAGTGCTAGAGTAGGGTATAGCAATCAGCCCCAGCATTTT. This translates into CSARVGYSNQPQHF.

This clonotype has at least ten counts. The chain uses TRBV7-2 and TRBJ1-2, with a possible D match to TRBD1 (5 bases). CDR1 is SGHTA and CDR2 is FQGNSA in the germline V gene. Trimming removed 2 bases at V and 4 bases at J, with 17 bases between. The CDR3 sequence is 16 residues long. For the CDR3, the DNA is TGTGCCAGCAGCTTAATATTGGGGGGGGAAGGCTATGGCTACACCTTC. Its protein is CASSLILGGEGYGYTF.

V gene TRBV28 combines with J gene TRBJ1-6; 11 bases are a match to TRBD1. V was clipped by 6 bases and J by 6 bases; unmatched bases: 7. Germline V gives CDR1 MDHEN, CDR2 SYDVKM. The CDR3 extends over 16 amino acids. CDR3 loop: CASSPTGQGVNSPLHF. The CDR3 nucleotides read TGTGCCAGCAGCCCCACGGGACAGGGGGTTAATTCACCCCTCCACTTT.

This clonotype was detected only a few times. V gene TRBV5-4 combines with J gene TRBJ2-5; possible D gene TRBD1, 5 bases. The CDR3 has 14 residues. With 0 bases removed from V and 0 bases from J, the gap between germline ends came to 6 bases. Germline-derived CDR1 and CDR2 are SGHNT and YYREEE (reference sequence). CDR3 bases: TGTGCCAGCAGCTTGGTAGGGGACCAAGAGACCCAGTACTTC. It yields the protein CASSLVGDQETQYF.

This clonotype has ten or more counts. This chain uses TRBV7-8 with TRBJ1-2, with no clear D. This CDR3 is built from 14 residues. CDR1 SGHVS and CDR2 FQNEAQ come from the germline V gene. The V end was cut by 2 bases, the J end by 4 bases, with 11 bases between. The CDR3 DNA follows: TGTGCCAGCAGCTTATCGATCGGTAGCTATGGCTACACCTTC. Translation: CASSLSIGSYGYTF.

The rearrangement uses TRBV7-9 and TRBJ2-3; 10 bases align to TRBD1. J gave up 4 bases and V 6 bases, and 7 bases lay outside the gene matches. The CDR3 is 15 amino acids. The germline V gene encodes CDR1 SEHNR and CDR2 FQNEAQ (reference sequence). The CDR3 DNA is TGTGCCAGCAGGTCGACAGGGGGCGGGGCAGATACGCAGTATTTT. It translates to CASRSTGGGADTQYF.

The chain has TRBV14 and TRBJ2-7; D remains ambiguous. The V gene lost 1 base and the J gene lost 2 bases, with 9 bases spanning the gap. Germline values: CDR1 SGHDN, CDR2 FVKESK. The CDR3 consists of 14 residues. The CDR3 loop is CASSQGPVAYEQYF. In DNA, the CDR3 is TGTGCCAGCAGCCAAGGGCCGGTTGCCTACGAGCAGTACTTC.

This clonotype was recorded a few times. In DNA form, the CDR3 reads TGTGCCAGCAGCTTTTCCCGGGACCGGAACACTGAAGCTTTCTTT. Translated, it gives CASSFSRDRNTEAFF. The chain uses TRBV7-9 and TRBJ1-1; possibly TRBD1 for D (5 bases). The CDR3 length is 15 residues. The ends were cut back, 3 bases at V and 1 base at J, with 12 bases in the middle. Germline-derived CDR1 and CDR2 are SEHNR and FQNEAQ (reference sequence).

The V and J genes are TRBV12-3 or TRBV12-4 and TRBJ2-5, with 12 bases lining up with TRBD2. Trimming at V came to 6 bases and at J to 2 bases, leaving 7 bases not matched to a gene. This CDR3 has 16 amino acids. CDR3 sequence: CASSDSSGRGQETQYF. The DNA of the CDR3 is TGTGCCAGCAGCGATTCTAGCGGGAGGGGGCAAGAGACCCAGTACTTC.

The gene calls are TRBV6-2 or TRBV6-3 and TRBJ1-2; D is ambiguous. Trimming shortened V by 2 bases and J by 5 bases, and 15 bases separated the two germline ends. The CDR3 consists of 15 residues. In germline, CDR1 is MNHEY, CDR2 SVGEGT. CDR3 sequence (DNA): TGTGCCAGCAGTTACGGGATCGTCCCATTGTATGGCTACACCTTC. Residues: CASSYGIVPLYGYTF.

This clonotype was seen a few times. This chain joins TRBV5-6 and TRBJ1-6; D not certain. The CDR3 is 13 amino acids. The germline V and J ends were trimmed by 0 bases and 5 bases, with 3 bases remaining between them. Looked up from germline, CDR1 is SGHDT and CDR2 is YYEEEE. The CDR3 loop reads CASSLGDNSPLHF. In DNA, the CDR3 is TGTGCCAGCAGCTTGGGAGATAATTCACCCCTCCACTTT.

The rearrangement joins TRBV19 to TRBJ2-2, with 12 bases identical to TRBD2. The CDR3 runs 18 residues. Per germline, CDR1 LNHDA and CDR2 SQIVND (reference sequence). Trimming took 3 bases from V and 1 from J; bases not matched to a gene: 6. CDR3 nucleotides: TGTGCCAGTAGTATTGGACTAGCGGGAATTGGGAACACCGGGGAGCTGTTTTTT. Protein product: CASSIGLAGIGNTGELFF.

The chain uses TRBV11-2 and TRBJ2-1; 7 nucleotides align to TRBD1. Losses at the gene ends were 5 bases for V and 0 bases for J; bases not matched to a gene: 7. The CDR3 consists of 16 residues. Germline CDR1 reads SGHAT; CDR2 reads FQNNGV. The CDR3 protein is CASSLPDRSSYNEQFF. As DNA, the CDR3 is TGTGCCAGCAGCCTCCCGGACAGGAGCTCCTACAATGAGCAGTTCTTC. The entire variable domain, with the rest obtained from reference TRBV11-2 and TRBJ2-1, is as follows: EAGVAQSPRYKIIEKRQSVAFWCNPISGHATLYWYQQILGQGPKLLIQFQNNGVVDDSQLPKDRFSAERLKGVDSTLKIQPAKLEDSAVYLCASSLPDRSSYNEQFFGPGTRLTVL.

This CDR3 reads CASSPRRSSEQFF. DNA for the CDR3: TGTGCCAGCAGCCCCCGGCGGTCGAGTGAGCAGTTCTTC. V and J are TRBV11-3 and TRBJ2-1; D is uncertain. There are 13 residues in the CDR3. Germline loops: CDR1 SGHNT, CDR2 YENEEA. The V gene lost 5 bases and the J gene lost 9 bases, with 14 bases spanning the gap.

This chain links TRBV6-8 with TRBJ2-6; D call uncertain. CDR1 is MNHGY and CDR2 is SAAAGT in the germline V gene. CDR3 length equals 17 residues. Deletions cut 2 bases from V and 1 base from J, with 12 bases between. CDR3 loop: CASSYREPASGANVLTF. The CDR3, as DNA: TGTGCCAGCAGTTACCGCGAGCCCGCTTCTGGGGCCAACGTCCTGACTTTC.

V usage is TRBV6-2 or TRBV6-3 and J usage is TRBJ2-7; unclear D gene. CDR3 size: 13 residues. Germline V gene sequence: CDR1 MNHEY, CDR2 SVGEGT. Deletions cut 2 bases from V and 3 bases from J, with 8 bases between. CDR3 amino acids: CASSYEPIYEQYF. CDR3 bases: TGTGCCAGCAGTTACGAGCCTATCTACGAGCAGTACTTC.

This clonotype occurred many times. The chain uses TRBV6-1 and TRBJ2-7; D gene unclear. The CDR3 consists of 13 residues. V was cut by 4 bases and J by 3 bases, with 10 bases left in between. Germline loops: CDR1 MNHNS, CDR2 SASEGT. The CDR3 sequence: CASSVNTYYEQYF. In DNA form, the CDR3 reads TGTGCCAGCAGTGTCAACACTTACTACGAGCAGTACTTC.

This clonotype was counted a few times. The J gene is TRBJ2-1, the V gene TRBV10-3, with 13 bases fitting TRBD2. The germline gives CDR1 ENHRY, CDR2 SYGVKD. This CDR3 comprises 16 residues. Trimming cost V 8 bases and J 7 bases; bases outside gene matches: 11. The CDR3 sequence: CAIGRTSGSVGNEQFF. The CDR3 DNA reads TGTGCCATCGGAAGGACTAGCGGGAGCGTTGGGAATGAGCAGTTCTTC.

The V gene is TRBV7-3, the J gene TRBJ1-4; D is possibly TRBD1 (6 bases). Germline V gives CDR1 SGHTA, CDR2 FQGTGA. The CDR3 is 16 residues long. V lost 4 bases and J 5 bases, leaving 17 bases between the germline ends. CDR3 coding DNA: TGTGCCAGCAGCTCACAGAAACAGGGTTTAAATGAAAAACTGTTTTTT. It encodes CASSSQKQGLNEKLFF.

This clonotype occurred a few times. The genes are TRBV12-3 or TRBV12-4 and TRBJ2-7, with D possibly matching TRBD2 (6 bases). CDR3 size: 15 residues. The V end lost 3 bases, the J end lost 0 bases, and 12 bases lay between the germline ends. Here the CDR3 reads CASSFGRLGSYEQYF. Written as DNA, the CDR3 is TGTGCCAGCAGTTTCGGGAGACTCGGCTCCTACGAGCAGTACTTC.

The genes are TRBV19 and TRBJ2-5, with 7 nucleotides matching TRBD1. V lost 5 bases and J lost 1; bases outside the gene matches: 4. Germline V gene lookup returns CDR1 LNHDA and CDR2 SQIVND (reference sequence). The CDR3 covers 14 residues. The CDR3 bases are TGTGCCAGTAGTGACTACAGGGGCCAAGAGACCCAGTACTTC. Its translation: CASSDYRGQETQYF.

The table lists this clonotype with a few counts. The junction departs from germline at one end; a sequencing error may be responsible. The chain couples TRBV12-3 or TRBV12-4 to TRBJ2-7; D remains unclear. CDR3 length: 14 amino acids. The CDR3 protein is CASSLGWKSYEQYF. The CDR3 bases are TGTGCCAGCAGCTTAGGCTGGAAATCCTACGAGCAGTACTTC.